This TCR beta chain was found in a study of T cell responses to AZD1222 COVID-19 vaccine. Trimming at V came to 0 bases and at J to 1 base, leaving 9 bases not matched to a gene. Germline CDR1 and CDR2: SGHRS and YFSETQ. This CDR3 contains 17 residues. A remark on this clone: Its antigen is unknown.

Study-wide findings and caveats: Clonal diversity was possibly underestimated, and white British individuals and females predominated among donors. CD4 TCRs associated with vaccination spanned spike, dominating at 160-218 and 743-854. Baseline serostatus was positive in only five to seven AZD1222 recipients.

Profiled with immunoSEQ multiplex PCR; TCRdb holds only in-frame clones, not every one. The repertoire has 180,000 or so clones, about 91% of them found once; the top ten carry 1% to 1.5%. The material was peripheral blood, obtained 28 days after the second AZD1222 dose. The chain employs TRBV5-1 and TRBJ1-1, with 7 bases identical to TRBD1. The TCR was taken from an adult who received the AZD1222 COVID-19 vaccine. The CDR3 coding sequence is TGCGCCAGCAGCTTGGTGGGCAGGGGGGACGGGAACACTGAAGCTTTCTTT. Translated: CASSLVGRGDGNTEAFF. Filled out from reference TRBV5-1 and TRBJ1-1, the complete variable domain reads KAGVTQTPRYLIKTRGQQVTLSCSPISGHRSVSWYQQTPGQGLQFLFEYFSETQRNKGNFPGRFSGRQFSNSRSEMNVSTLELGDSALYLCASSLVGRGDGNTEAFFGQGTRLTVV.